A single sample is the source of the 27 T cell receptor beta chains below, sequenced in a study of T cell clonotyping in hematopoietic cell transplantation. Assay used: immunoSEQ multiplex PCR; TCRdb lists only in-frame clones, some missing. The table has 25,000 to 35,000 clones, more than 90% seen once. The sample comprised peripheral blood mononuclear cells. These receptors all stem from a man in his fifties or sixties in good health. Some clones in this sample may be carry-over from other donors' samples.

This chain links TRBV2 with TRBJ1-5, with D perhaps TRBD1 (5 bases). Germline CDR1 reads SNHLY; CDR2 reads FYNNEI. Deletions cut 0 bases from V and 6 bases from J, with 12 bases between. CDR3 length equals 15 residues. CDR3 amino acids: CASSEALRGSQPQHF. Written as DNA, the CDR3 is TGTGCCAGCAGTGAAGCGCTTCGGGGGAGTCAGCCCCAGCATTTT.

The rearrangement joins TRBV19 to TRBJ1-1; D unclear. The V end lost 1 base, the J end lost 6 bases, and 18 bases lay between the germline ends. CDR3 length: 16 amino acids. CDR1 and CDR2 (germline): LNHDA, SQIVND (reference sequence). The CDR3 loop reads CASSIGTRISSAEAFF. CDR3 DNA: TGTGCCAGTAGTATAGGTACAAGAATAAGTAGCGCTGAAGCTTTCTTT.

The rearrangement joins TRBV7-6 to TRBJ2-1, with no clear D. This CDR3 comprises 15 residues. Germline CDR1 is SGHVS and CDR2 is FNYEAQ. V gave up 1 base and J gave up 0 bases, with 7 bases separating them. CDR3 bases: TGTGCCAGCAGCTTAGGGGCTAGCTCCTACAATGAGCAGTTCTTC. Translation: CASSLGASSYNEQFF.

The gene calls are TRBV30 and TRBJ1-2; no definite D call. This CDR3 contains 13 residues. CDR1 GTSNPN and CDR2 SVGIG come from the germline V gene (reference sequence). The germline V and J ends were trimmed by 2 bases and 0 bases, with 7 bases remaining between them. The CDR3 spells CAWSLTPNYGYTF. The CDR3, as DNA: TGTGCCTGGAGTCTTACACCTAACTATGGCTACACCTTC.

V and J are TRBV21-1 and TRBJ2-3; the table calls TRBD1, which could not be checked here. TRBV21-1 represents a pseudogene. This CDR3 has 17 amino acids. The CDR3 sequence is CASSPQIWTGDTDTQYF. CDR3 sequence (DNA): TGTGCCAGCAGCCCTCAGATTTGGACAGGGGACACAGATACGCAGTATTTT.

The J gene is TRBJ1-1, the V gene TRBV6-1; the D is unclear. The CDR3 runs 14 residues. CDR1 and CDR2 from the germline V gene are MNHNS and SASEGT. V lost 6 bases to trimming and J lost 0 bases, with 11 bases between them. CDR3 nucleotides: TGTGCCAGCAGAGTAACACAATTGAACACTGAAGCTTTCTTT. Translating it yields CASRVTQLNTEAFF.

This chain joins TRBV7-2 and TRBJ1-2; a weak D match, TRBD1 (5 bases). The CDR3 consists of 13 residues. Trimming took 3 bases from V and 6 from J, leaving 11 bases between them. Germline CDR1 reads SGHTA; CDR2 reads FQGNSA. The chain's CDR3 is CASSFQGLDGYTF. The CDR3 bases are TGTGCCAGCAGCTTCCAGGGTCTCGATGGCTACACCTTC.

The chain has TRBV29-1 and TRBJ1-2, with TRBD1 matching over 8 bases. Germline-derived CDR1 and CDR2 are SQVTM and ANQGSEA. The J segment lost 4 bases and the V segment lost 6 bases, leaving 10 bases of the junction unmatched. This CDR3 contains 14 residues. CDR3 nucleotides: TGCAGCGTGTCGGGACAGGAGAACCCCTATGGCTACACCTTC. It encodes CSVSGQENPYGYTF.

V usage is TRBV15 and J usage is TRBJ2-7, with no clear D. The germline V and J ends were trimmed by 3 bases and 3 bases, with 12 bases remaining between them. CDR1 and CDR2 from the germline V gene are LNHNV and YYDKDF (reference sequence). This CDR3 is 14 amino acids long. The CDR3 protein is CATSRDGLGYEQYF. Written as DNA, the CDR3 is TGTGCCACCAGCAGGGATGGGTTGGGCTACGAGCAGTACTTC.

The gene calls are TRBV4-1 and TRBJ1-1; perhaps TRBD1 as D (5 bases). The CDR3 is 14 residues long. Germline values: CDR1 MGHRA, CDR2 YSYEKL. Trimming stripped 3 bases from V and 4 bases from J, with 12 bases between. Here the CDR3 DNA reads TGCGCCAGCAGCCACAGGGTCGTGGGCACTGAAGCTTTCTTT. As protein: CASSHRVVGTEAFF.

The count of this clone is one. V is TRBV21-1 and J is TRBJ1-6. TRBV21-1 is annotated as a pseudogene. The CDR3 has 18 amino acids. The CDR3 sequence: CASSNLIPRSSYNSPLHF. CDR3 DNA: TGTGCCAGCAGCAATCTTATTCCCCGGAGCTCCTATAATTCACCCCTCCACTTT.

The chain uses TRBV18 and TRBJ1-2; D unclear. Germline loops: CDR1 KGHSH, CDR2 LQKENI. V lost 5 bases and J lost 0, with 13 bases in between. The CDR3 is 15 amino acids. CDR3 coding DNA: TGTGCCAGCTCATCACTGGACGGAGCTAACTATGGCTACACCTTC. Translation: CASSSLDGANYGYTF.

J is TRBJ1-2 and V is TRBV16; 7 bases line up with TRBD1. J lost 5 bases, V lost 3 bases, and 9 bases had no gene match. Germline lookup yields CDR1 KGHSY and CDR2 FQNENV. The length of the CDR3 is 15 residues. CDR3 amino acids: CASSHGSGQTYGYTF. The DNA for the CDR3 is TGTGCCAGCAGCCATGGATCGGGACAGACTTATGGCTACACCTTC.

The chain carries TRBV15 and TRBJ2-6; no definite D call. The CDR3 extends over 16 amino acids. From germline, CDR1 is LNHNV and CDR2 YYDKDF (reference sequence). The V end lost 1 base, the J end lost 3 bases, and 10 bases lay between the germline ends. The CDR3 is CATSRGPSSGANVLTF. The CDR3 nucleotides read TGTGCCACCAGCAGAGGGCCGTCGAGTGGGGCCAACGTCCTGACTTTC.

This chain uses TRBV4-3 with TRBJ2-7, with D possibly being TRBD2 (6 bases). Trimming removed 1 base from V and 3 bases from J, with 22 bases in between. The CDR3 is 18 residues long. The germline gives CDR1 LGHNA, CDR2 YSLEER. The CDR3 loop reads CASSQGSFIGRGGYEQYF. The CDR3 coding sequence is TGCGCCAGCAGCCAAGGATCTTTCATAGGGCGGGGTGGCTACGAGCAGTACTTC.

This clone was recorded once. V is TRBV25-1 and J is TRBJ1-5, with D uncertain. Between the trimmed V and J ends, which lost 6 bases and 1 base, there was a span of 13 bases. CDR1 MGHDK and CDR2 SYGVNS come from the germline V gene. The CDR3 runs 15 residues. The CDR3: CASSTGGRSNQPQHF. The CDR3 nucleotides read TGTGCCAGCAGCACGGGTGGGAGAAGCAATCAGCCCCAGCATTTT.

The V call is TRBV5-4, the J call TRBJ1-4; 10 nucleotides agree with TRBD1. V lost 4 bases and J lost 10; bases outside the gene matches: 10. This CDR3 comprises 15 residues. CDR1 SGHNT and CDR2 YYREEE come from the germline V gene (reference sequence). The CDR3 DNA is TGTGCCAGCAGCGAAGGAGGGACAGGGGTTTCAAAACTGTTTTTT. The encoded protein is CASSEGGTGVSKLFF.

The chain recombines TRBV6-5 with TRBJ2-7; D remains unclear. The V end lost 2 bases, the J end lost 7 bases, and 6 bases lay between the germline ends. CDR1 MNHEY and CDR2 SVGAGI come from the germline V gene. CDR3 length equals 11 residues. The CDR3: CASSYLGEQYF. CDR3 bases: TGTGCCAGCAGTTACCTAGGTGAGCAGTACTTC.

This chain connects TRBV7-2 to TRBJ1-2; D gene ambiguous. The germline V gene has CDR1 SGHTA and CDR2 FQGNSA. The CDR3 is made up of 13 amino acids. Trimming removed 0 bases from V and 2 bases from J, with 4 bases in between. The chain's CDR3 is CASSLASNYGYTF. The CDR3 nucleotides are TGTGCCAGCAGCTTAGCCTCGAACTATGGCTACACCTTC.

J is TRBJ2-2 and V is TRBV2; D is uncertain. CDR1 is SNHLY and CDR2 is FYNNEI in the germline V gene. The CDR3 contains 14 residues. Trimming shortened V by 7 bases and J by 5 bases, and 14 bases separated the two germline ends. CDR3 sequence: CASKYQVLTGELFF. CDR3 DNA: TGTGCCAGCAAATACCAGGTGTTAACCGGGGAGCTGTTTTTT.

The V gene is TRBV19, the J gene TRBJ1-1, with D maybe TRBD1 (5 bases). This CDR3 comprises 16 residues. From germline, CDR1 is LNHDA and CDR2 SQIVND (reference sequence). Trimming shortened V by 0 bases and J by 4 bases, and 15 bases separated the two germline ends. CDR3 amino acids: CASSIDDLGGGTEAFF. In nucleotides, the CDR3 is TGTGCCAGTAGTATAGACGATTTGGGGGGTGGCACTGAAGCTTTCTTT.

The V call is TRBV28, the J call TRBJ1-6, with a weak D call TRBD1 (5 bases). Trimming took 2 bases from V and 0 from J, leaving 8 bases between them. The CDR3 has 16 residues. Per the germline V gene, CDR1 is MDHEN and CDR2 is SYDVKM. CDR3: CASSLAGTSYNSPLHF. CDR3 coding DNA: TGTGCCAGCAGTTTAGCAGGGACCTCCTATAATTCACCCCTCCACTTT. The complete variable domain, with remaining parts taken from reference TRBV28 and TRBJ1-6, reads DVKVTQSSRYLVKRTGEKVFLECVQDMDHENMFWYRQDPGLGLRLIYFSYDVKMKEKGDIPEGYSVSREKKERFSLILESASTNQTSMYLCASSLAGTSYNSPLHFGNGTRLTVT.

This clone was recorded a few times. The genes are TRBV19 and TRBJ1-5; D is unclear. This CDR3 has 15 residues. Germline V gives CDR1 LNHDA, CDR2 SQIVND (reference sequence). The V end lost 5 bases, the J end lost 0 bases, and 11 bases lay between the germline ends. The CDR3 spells CASSRGQPSNQPQHF. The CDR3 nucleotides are TGTGCCAGTAGTCGTGGGCAGCCTAGCAATCAGCCCCAGCATTTT. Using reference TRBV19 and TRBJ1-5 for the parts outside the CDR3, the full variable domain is DGGITQSPKYLFRKEGQNVTLSCEQNLNHDAMYWYRQDPGQGLRLIYYSQIVNDFQKGDIAEGYSVSREKKESFPLTVTSAQKNPTAFYLCASSRGQPSNQPQHFGDGTRLSIL.

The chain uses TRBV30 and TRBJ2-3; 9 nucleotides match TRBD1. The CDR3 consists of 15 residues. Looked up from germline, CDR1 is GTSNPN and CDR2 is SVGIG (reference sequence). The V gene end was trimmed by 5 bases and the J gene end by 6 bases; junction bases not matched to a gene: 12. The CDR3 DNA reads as TGTGCCTGGGGAGAGGGTACAGGGGGCTGGGATACGCAGTATTTT. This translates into CAWGEGTGGWDTQYF.

CDR3 sequence: CASSQDRRGAGNTIYF. The CDR3 nucleotides are TGTGCCAGCAGCCAAGATCGTCGGGGGGCAGGAAACACCATATATTTT. The chain employs TRBV4-2 and TRBJ1-3, with a possible D match to TRBD1 (6 bases). This CDR3 is built from 16 residues. CDR1 and CDR2 (germline): LGHNA, YNFKEQ. V was clipped by 0 bases and J by 4 bases, with 13 bases between them.

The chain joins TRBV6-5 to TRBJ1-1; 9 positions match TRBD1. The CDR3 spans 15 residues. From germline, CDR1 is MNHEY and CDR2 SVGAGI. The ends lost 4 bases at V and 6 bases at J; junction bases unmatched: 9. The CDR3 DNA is TGTGCCAGCAGTTTTCGGGACAGGGCGAGCGCTGAAGCTTTCTTT. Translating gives CASSFRDRASAEAFF.

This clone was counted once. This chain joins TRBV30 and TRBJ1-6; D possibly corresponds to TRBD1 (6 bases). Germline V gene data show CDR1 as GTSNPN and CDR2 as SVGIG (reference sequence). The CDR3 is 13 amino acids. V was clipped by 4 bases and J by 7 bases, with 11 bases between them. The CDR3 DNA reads TGTGCCTGGACGAGGCAGGGGAATTCACCCCTCCACTTT. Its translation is CAWTRQGNSPLHF.